This T cell receptor (beta chain) was retrieved from a study of molecular identifiers for immune sequencing clone quantification. This clonotype was picked up a small number of times. One entry per CDR3 protein results from TCRdb running MiXCR on the PCR reads. The sample carries roughly 630,000 distinct CDR3 sequences, 25% recorded once. From germline, CDR1 is MNHEY and CDR2 SVGAGI. The V gene lost 9 bases and the J gene lost 6 bases, with 12 bases spanning the gap. The CDR3 has 11 residues. The specimen was naive CD8+ T cells from blood, with Jurkat cell RNA spiked in. Subset here: FACS-sorted CD8+CD4-CCR7+CD45RA+ naive T cells. The chain joins TRBV6-5 to TRBJ2-7, with a weak D call TRBD2 (6 bases). The sequence came from a human donor in good health. Some libraries in this study had Jurkat cell RNA spiked in. The CDR3 sequence: CASTSGLEQYF. CDR3 sequence (DNA): TGTGCCAGTACAAGCGGGCTCGAGCAGTACTTC.